Each of the 3 T cell receptor beta chains below was sequenced from the same sample in a study of technical replicates of blood from several donors. Profiling relied on immunoSEQ multiplex PCR, and the TCRdb table lists in-frame clones only, not all of them. Of 59,000 or so clones in the sample, roughly 95% were seen once. Sample: PBMCs. These receptors came from a human donor in good health. Some clones in this sample may be carry-over from other donors' samples.

The V call is TRBV9, the J call TRBJ2-1; TRBD2 aligns across 10 bases. After removal of 0 bases from V and 8 bases from J, the junction contained 5 bases not matched to a gene. Per the germline V gene, CDR1 is SGDLS and CDR2 is YYNGEE. The CDR3 totals 15 residues. The CDR3 DNA is TGTGCCAGCAGCGTAGCTAGCGGGAGTTCGTATGAGCAGTTCTTC. This gives the protein CASSVASGSSYEQFF.

The chain couples TRBV7-2 to TRBJ2-3; 8 bases fit TRBD2. The germline gives CDR1 SGHTA, CDR2 FQGNSA. This CDR3 has 19 amino acids. V lost 5 bases, J lost 1 base, and 17 bases stayed unmatched. DNA for the CDR3: TGTGCCAGCAGCACCTCAGGCACGAGCGGGAGTTGGGGCACAGATACGCAGTATTTT. Protein product: CASSTSGTSGSWGTDTQYF.

This clone has a handful of counts. CDR3 sequence: CASSSDRVSREQYF. In DNA form, the CDR3 reads TGTGCCAGCAGCTCGGACAGGGTATCACGAGAGCAGTACTTC. The genes are TRBV7-9 and TRBJ2-7; TRBD1 matches at 8 bases. The CDR3 has 14 amino acids. The junction had 9 bases not matched to a gene; V was cut back by 4 bases and J by 7 bases. Germline V gene data show CDR1 as SEHNR and CDR2 as FQNEAQ (reference sequence).